Sequencing of this TCR beta chain was carried out in a study of T-cell reconstitution after alpha-beta-depleted transplantation in children. Unique molecular identifiers were incorporated when the TCRbeta library was constructed. TCRdb ran MiXCR on the PCR reads and lists one entry per CDR3 protein. The sample shows hundreds of thousands of distinct CDR3 sequences, 12% of them seen only once. Note on this clonotype: A read error may be the cause here, since a much bigger clone is one base away.

This receptor was identified in a human donor who donated a stem cell graft to a child with acute lymphoblastic leukemia. The sequences come from PBMCs from the stem cell graft donor, collected from the stem cell graft.

The CDR3 DNA sequence: TGTGCTAGTGGTTTGGTAACGGGAGGGCCGGACAATGAGCAGTTATTC. This translates into CASGLVTGGPDNEQLF. The chain joins TRBV12-5 to TRBJ2-1; 8 nucleotides agree with TRBD2. There are 16 residues in the CDR3. Germline V gives CDR1 LGHNT, CDR2 FRNRAP.